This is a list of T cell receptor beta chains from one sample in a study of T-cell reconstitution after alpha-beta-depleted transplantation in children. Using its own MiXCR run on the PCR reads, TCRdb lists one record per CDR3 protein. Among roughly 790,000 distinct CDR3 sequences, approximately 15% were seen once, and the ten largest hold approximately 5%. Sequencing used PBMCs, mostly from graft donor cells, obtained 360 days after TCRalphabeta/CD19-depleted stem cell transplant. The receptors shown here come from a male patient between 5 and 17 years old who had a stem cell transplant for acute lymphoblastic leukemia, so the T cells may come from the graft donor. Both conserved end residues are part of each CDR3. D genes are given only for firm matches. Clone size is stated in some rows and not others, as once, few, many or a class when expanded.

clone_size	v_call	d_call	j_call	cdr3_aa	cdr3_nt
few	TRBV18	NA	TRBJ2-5	CASSPIPTTGPAGTQYF	TGTGCCAGCTCACCGATACCAACGACAGGACCAGCCGGGACCCAGTACTTC
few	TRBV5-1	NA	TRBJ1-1	CASTRRGEGTEAFF	TGCGCCAGCACCCGGAGGGGGGAAGGCACTGAAGCTTTCTTT
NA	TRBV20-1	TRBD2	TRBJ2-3	CSARTSGSQDTQYF	TGCAGTGCTAGGACTAGCGGGAGTCAAGATACGCAGTATTTT
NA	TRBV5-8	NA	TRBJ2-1	CASRKLTRLIYNEQFF	TGTGCCAGCAGAAAACTAACCAGGCTGATCTACAATGAGCAGTTCTTC
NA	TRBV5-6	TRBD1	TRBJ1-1	CASNVRGQYRNTEAFF	TGTGCCAGCAACGTCAGGGGGCAATATAGGAACACTGAAGCTTTCTTT
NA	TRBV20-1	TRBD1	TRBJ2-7	CSATKYRGSYEQYF	TGCAGTGCTACTAAATACAGGGGCTCCTACGAGCAGTACTTC
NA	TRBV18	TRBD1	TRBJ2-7	CASSPPGTGSYEQYF	TGTGCCAGCTCACCACCAGGGACAGGGTCCTACGAGCAGTACTTC
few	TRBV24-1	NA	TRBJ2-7	CATSASVLPYEQYF	TGTGCCACCAGTGCGTCAGTACTACCCTACGAGCAGTACTTC
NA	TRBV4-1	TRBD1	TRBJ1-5	CASSQVGRGRGGQPQHF	TGCGCCAGCAGCCAAGTCGGCAGGGGGCGGGGAGGGCAGCCCCAGCATTTT
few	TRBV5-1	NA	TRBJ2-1	CASSSRRKGGLSSYNEQFF	TGCGCCAGCAGCTCCCGGCGGAAAGGAGGACTCAGCTCCTACAATGAGCAGTTCTTC
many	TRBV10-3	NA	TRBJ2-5	CAISRDRHQETQYF	TGTGCCATCAGTCGGGACCGCCACCAAGAGACCCAGTACTTC
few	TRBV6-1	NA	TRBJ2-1	CASRTASPPWEQFF	TGTGCCAGCAGAACGGCTTCCCCTCCTTGGGAGCAGTTCTTC
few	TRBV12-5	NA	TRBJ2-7	CASGFGAGGSYEQYF	TGTGCTAGTGGTTTTGGGGCAGGCGGGTCCTACGAGCAGTACTTC
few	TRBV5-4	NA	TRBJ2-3	CASSLARGHTQYF	TGTGCCAGCAGCTTGGCTAGGGGTCATACGCAGTATTTT
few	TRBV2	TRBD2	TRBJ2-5	CASSVTSGKETQYF	TGTGCCAGCAGTGTGACTAGCGGGAAAGAGACCCAGTACTTC
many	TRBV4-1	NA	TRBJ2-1	CASSRLADSYNEQFF	TGCGCCAGCAGCCGGTTAGCGGACTCCTACAATGAGCAGTTCTTC
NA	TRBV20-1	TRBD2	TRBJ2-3	CSARVSTGGRDTQYF	TGCAGTGCTAGAGTCTCTACGGGAGGGCGAGATACGCAGTATTTT